Given below is one T cell receptor (beta chain) in context. Its specificity is not known. Overall study findings and caveats: The larger-cohort validation was restricted to a single TCR beta V-J rearrangement rather than whole repertoires. The TCR gene usage of tumor memory CD4+ T cells clustered together with blood and lymph node memory CD4+ cells and with lymph node naive CD4+ cells. Tumor Tregs overlapped most with tumor, then blood, naive CD4+ cells.

Full-length variable regions came from constant-region reverse primers plus semi-nested Nested Universal Primer A PCR. Via MiXCR, TCRdb re-called the 5' RACE reads, giving one row per CDR3 protein. The table includes about 43,000 distinct CDR3 sequences, just under 30% detected once. V lost 6 bases, J lost 0 bases, and 15 bases lay in between. Germline values: CDR1 DFQATT, CDR2 SNEGSKA (reference sequence). The CDR3 has 15 amino acids. The sequenced sample was memory CD4+ T cells sorted from a lymph node. Sample subset: memory CD4+ T cells, CD4+CD45RO+CD25-. The chain carries TRBV20-1 and TRBJ1-5; D unresolved. The TCR sequence derives from a female donor with breast cancer. The DNA of the CDR3 is TGCAGTGCCGCCGGGGTGGGGTATAGCAATCAGCCCCAGCATTTT. This sequence encodes CSAAGVGYSNQPQHF.